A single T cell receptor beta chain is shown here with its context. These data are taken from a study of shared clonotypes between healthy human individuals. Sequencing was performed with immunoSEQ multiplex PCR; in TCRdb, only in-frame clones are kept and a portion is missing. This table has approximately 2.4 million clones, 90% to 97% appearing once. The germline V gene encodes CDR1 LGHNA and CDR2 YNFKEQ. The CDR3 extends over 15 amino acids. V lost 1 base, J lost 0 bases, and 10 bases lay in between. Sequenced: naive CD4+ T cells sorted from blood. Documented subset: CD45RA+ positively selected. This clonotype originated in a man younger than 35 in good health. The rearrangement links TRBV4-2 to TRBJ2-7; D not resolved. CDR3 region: CASSQVSPNSYEQYF. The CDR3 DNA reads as TGTGCCAGCAGCCAAGTTTCCCCGAACTCCTACGAGCAGTACTTC.